This is a list of T cell receptor beta chains from one sample in a study of CD8 T cells in Susac syndrome. TCRdb used MiXCR to reprocess the immunoSEQ multiplex PCR reads, holding one entry per CDR3 protein. The sample holds over 140,000 distinct CDR3 sequences, approximately 95% seen once. What was sequenced was CD4+ T cells from PBMCs. The receptors here all came from a human donor with Susac syndrome. CDR3s include the opening cysteine and the closing phenylalanine or tryptophan. Fields, in order: clone size, J gene, D gene, V gene, CDR3 protein, CDR3 DNA. The D gene is left open where the match is weak. The size entry is marked missing in some rows and otherwise reads once, few, many or a size class.

>NA|TRBJ2-5|NA|TRBV5-1
CASRKDYQETQYF
TGCGCCAGCAGGAAGGACTACCAAGAGACCCAGTACTTC
>NA|TRBJ2-1|TRBD1|TRBV2
CASSGDRGDEQFF
TGTGCCAGCAGTGGGGACAGGGGCGATGAGCAGTTCTTC
>NA|TRBJ1-5|NA|TRBV20-1
CSAATGNQPQHF
TGCAGTGCTGCCACAGGGAATCAGCCCCAGCATTTT
>few|TRBJ1-1|NA|TRBV28
CASSLLGTEAFF
TGTGCCAGCAGTTTATTGGGAACTGAAGCTTTCTTT
>NA|TRBJ1-1|TRBD1|TRBV29-1
CSARDRVGTEAFF
TGCAGCGCCCGGGACAGGGTAGGCACTGAAGCTTTCTTT
>NA|TRBJ1-1|TRBD1|TRBV29-1
CSVSAGGSLGEAFF
TGCAGCGTTTCGGCAGGGGGCTCACTTGGTGAAGCTTTCTTT
>NA|TRBJ2-5|NA|TRBV5-6
CASTPATEETQYF
TGTGCCAGCACCCCGGCTACAGAAGAGACCCAGTACTTC
>NA|TRBJ1-1|NA|TRBV9
CASSLVDSMNTEAFF
TGTGCCAGCAGCCTAGTGGACAGTATGAACACTGAAGCTTTCTTT
>once|TRBJ1-1|TRBD1|TRBV29-1
CSVVRQGAGAFF
TGCAGCGTTGTTAGGCAGGGGGCTGGAGCTTTCTTT
>NA|TRBJ1-1|TRBD1|TRBV9
CASSSTTGEWTEAFF
TGTGCCAGCAGCTCCACGACAGGGGAGTGGACTGAAGCTTTCTTT
>NA|TRBJ1-6|NA|TRBV25-1
CASEGGLAPLHF
TGTGCCAGCGAAGGGGGTTTGGCACCCCTCCACTTT
>NA|TRBJ1-6|TRBD1|TRBV29-1
CSPRGQGLLSPLHF
TGCAGCCCGAGAGGACAGGGGTTACTCTCACCCCTCCACTTT
>NA|TRBJ2-7|TRBD1|TRBV30
CAFTNRGINYEQYF
TGTGCCTTCACGAACAGGGGGATCAACTACGAGCAGTACTTC
>NA|TRBJ1-6|NA|TRBV20-1
CSAAPFPDSPLHF
TGCAGTGCTGCCCCATTTCCTGATTCACCCCTCCACTTT
>NA|TRBJ2-6|NA|TRBV20-1
CSARARGAGANVLTF
TGCAGTGCTAGAGCGAGGGGGGCTGGGGCCAACGTCCTGACTTTC
>NA|TRBJ2-1|TRBD2|TRBV20-1
CSARLLASGYFSSYNEQFF
TGCAGTGCTAGACTTCTTGCTAGCGGCTATTTCAGCTCCTACAATGAGCAGTTCTTC
>NA|TRBJ2-4|TRBD2|TRBV29-1
CSVGLAGGLVQYF
TGCAGCGTTGGGCTAGCGGGAGGTCTTGTTCAGTACTTC
>NA|TRBJ1-2|NA|TRBV20-1
CSARGIGRLTMNGYTF
TGCAGTGCTAGGGGAATCGGGCGGCTTACTATGAATGGCTACACCTTC
>NA|TRBJ2-1|TRBD2|TRBV4-2
CASSRPLAGGYNEQFF
TGTGCCAGCAGCCGTCCTCTAGCGGGAGGGTACAATGAGCAGTTCTTC
>NA|TRBJ2-4|NA|TRBV29-1
CSVQGGSTDRKNIQYF
TGCAGCGTTCAGGGGGGAAGTACCGATCGCAAAAACATTCAGTACTTC
>NA|TRBJ1-3|NA|TRBV9
CASSELGNTIYF
TGTGCCAGCAGCGAACTCGGAAACACCATATATTTT
>NA|TRBJ2-5|NA|TRBV2
CASSLGAARETQYF
TGTGCCAGCAGTTTAGGGGCCGCCAGAGAGACCCAGTACTTC
>NA|TRBJ1-5|NA|TRBV19
CASRGPGSNQPQHF
TGTGCCAGTCGGGGTCCCGGGAGCAATCAGCCCCAGCATTTT
>NA|TRBJ2-5|NA|TRBV30
CAWSSGRLRETQYF
TGTGCCTGGAGTTCGGGCAGGCTTCGGGAGACCCAGTACTTC